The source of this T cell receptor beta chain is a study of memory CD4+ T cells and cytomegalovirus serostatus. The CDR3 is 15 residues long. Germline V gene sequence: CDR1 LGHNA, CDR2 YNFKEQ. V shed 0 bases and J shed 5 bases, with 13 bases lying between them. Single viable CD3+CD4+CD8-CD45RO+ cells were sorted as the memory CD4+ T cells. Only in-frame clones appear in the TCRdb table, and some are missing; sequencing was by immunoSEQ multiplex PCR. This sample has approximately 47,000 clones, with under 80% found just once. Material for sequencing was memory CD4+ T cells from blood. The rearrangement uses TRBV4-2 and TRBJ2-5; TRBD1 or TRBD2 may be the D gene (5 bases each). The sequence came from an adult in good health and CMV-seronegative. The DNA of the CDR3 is TGTGCCAGCAGCCAAGATTGGGGGAGCTCGGAGACCCAGTACTTC. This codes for CASSQDWGSSETQYF.